This T cell receptor (beta chain) was sequenced for a study of blood T cells in healthy people across ages. Primed by a sample-barcoded 5' primer and a J-beta primer mix, a second PCR proceeded for about 7 to 11 cycles. TCRdb re-called the 5' RACE reads with MiXCR, one entry per CDR3 protein. The sample has around 750,000 distinct CDR3 sequences, 40% to 65% seen once. Trimming stripped 2 bases from V and 7 bases from J, with 12 bases between. Germline CDR1 reads ENHRY; CDR2 reads SYGVKD. The CDR3 runs to 13 residues. The rearrangement links TRBV10-3 to TRBJ2-7; the D gene could be TRBD1 or TRBD2 (5 bases each). What was sequenced was blood. The sequence was obtained from a man of 80 years or more in good health. The CDR3 reads CAISEGGNSEQYF. The CDR3 DNA reads as TGTGCCATCAGTGAGGGGGGTAACTCAGAGCAGTACTTC.